One and the same sample provided the 5 T cell receptor beta chains below, sequenced in a study of blood T cell repertoires in COVID-19. Measured with immunoSEQ multiplex PCR; TCRdb has only the in-frame clones, and not every one. The data show some 110,000 clones, roughly 83% seen once. Material: peripheral blood. The receptors come from a woman between 70 and 85 years old with acute or convalescent COVID-19.

This chain connects TRBV7-9 to TRBJ1-1; tentatively, D is TRBD1 (5 bases). The CDR3 has 14 residues. Germline V gives CDR1 SEHNR, CDR2 FQNEAQ (reference sequence). V gave up 6 bases and J gave up 8 bases, with 19 bases separating them. The CDR3 loop is CASRGGTGALEAFF. Written as DNA, the CDR3 is TGTGCCAGCAGGGGTGGGACTGGAGCACTAGAAGCTTTCTTT.

DNA of the CDR3: TGTGCCAGCAGCCTACTTAGCGGGGGGCAGACCCAGTACTTC. Protein product: CASSLLSGGQTQYF. The rearrangement uses TRBV3-1 (or the pseudogene TRBV3-2) and TRBJ2-5, with 10 nucleotides matching TRBD2. V trimming: 4 bases; J trimming: 6 bases; junction bases outside the gene matches: 5. This CDR3 comprises 14 residues. Germline V gives CDR1 LGHDT, CDR2 YNNKEL (reference sequence).

This chain connects TRBV19 to TRBJ2-3; no clear D gene. The V end was cut by 6 bases, the J end by 2 bases, with 3 bases between. Germline-derived CDR1 and CDR2 are LNHDA and SQIVND (reference sequence). The CDR3 runs to 11 residues. The CDR3 protein is CASSNTDTQYF. The CDR3 bases are TGTGCCAGTAGCAACACAGATACGCAGTATTTT.

This chain joins TRBV3-1 (or the pseudogene TRBV3-2) and TRBJ1-2, with D unresolved. This CDR3 has 12 amino acids. The V end was cut by 0 bases, the J end by 7 bases, with 6 bases between. CDR1 and CDR2 (germline): LGHDT, YNNKEL (reference sequence). CDR3 in DNA: TGTGCCAGCAGCCAAGAAGGGAGTGGCTACACCTTC. Protein product: CASSQEGSGYTF.

The chain links TRBV25-1 to TRBJ2-5; TRBD1 aligns across 10 bases. The CDR3 loop spans 17 amino acids. CDR1 and CDR2 (germline): MGHDK, SYGVNS. The J segment lost 3 bases and the V segment lost 3 bases, leaving 10 bases of the junction unmatched. CDR3 in DNA: TGTGCCAGCAGTGACCTATTCGGGACAGGGGTTGAAGAGACCCAGTACTTC. Translated: CASSDLFGTGVEETQYF. Full variable domain (rest looked up from reference TRBV25-1 and TRBJ2-5): EADIYQTPRYLVIGTGKKITLECSQTMGHDKMYWYQQDPGMELHLIHYSYGVNSTEKGDLSSESTVSRIRTEHFPLTLESARPSHTSQYLCASSDLFGTGVEETQYFGPGTRLLVL.